The 20 T cell receptor beta chains presented below share a single source sample, sequenced in a study of shared clonotypes between healthy human individuals. This table comes from immunoSEQ multiplex PCR, and its TCRdb copy is limited to in-frame clones, with some not included. In the table there are about 2.1 million clones, around 93% of which are singletons. CD45RO negativity and positive selection for CCR7 defined naive CD8 cells, a population that excluded terminally differentiated effector memory CD45RA+ cells. The specimen sequenced was naive CD8+ T cells from PBMCs. These receptors came from a young man in good health. Some clones in this sample may be carry-over from other donors' samples.

This clone was counted once. J is TRBJ2-7 and V is TRBV10-2; possibly TRBD2 for D (6 bases). Looked up from germline, CDR1 is WSHSY and CDR2 is SAAADI. The CDR3 extends over 12 amino acids. The germline V and J ends were trimmed by 7 bases and 5 bases, with 12 bases remaining between them. The CDR3 DNA follows: TGCGCCAGCATGGAGGGCCTCAACGAGCAGTACTTC. Amino acids: CASMEGLNEQYF.

The chain uses TRBV2 and TRBJ2-7; TRBD2 might be the D (6 bases). The CDR3 consists of 17 residues. Germline CDR1 reads SNHLY; CDR2 reads FYNNEI. The V end lost 1 base, the J end lost 6 bases, and 22 bases lay between the germline ends. The CDR3 protein is CASSEELDRRLRGEQYF. CDR3 DNA: TGTGCCAGCAGTGAAGAACTGGATAGAAGGCTGCGGGGCGAGCAGTACTTC.

The genes are TRBV18 and TRBJ2-2; D remains ambiguous. CDR1 is KGHSH and CDR2 is LQKENI in the germline V gene. CDR3 size: 14 residues. V was cut by 2 bases and J by 1 base, with 5 bases left in between. The CDR3 protein is CASSPKENTGELFF. CDR3 nucleotides: TGTGCCAGCTCACCAAAGGAGAACACCGGGGAGCTGTTTTTT.

A single count supports this clone. The chain combines TRBV7-9 with TRBJ1-2, with TRBD1 matching 12 bases. V gave up 8 bases and J gave up 3 bases; unmatched junction bases: 4. CDR1 is SEHNR, CDR2 FQNEAQ, per germline (reference sequence). There are 14 residues in the CDR3. CDR3 protein: CASGGQGAHYGYTF. The CDR3 bases are TGTGCCAGCGGGGGACAGGGGGCACACTATGGCTACACCTTC.

The V and J genes are TRBV5-4 and TRBJ2-7; maybe TRBD1 (6 bases). This CDR3 is built from 14 residues. CDR1 and CDR2 from the germline V gene are SGHNT and YYREEE (reference sequence). Trimming pared 4 bases from V and 0 bases from J, leaving 11 bases between. The CDR3 DNA reads as TGTGCCAGCAGCCACTTGGACAGCTCCTACGAGCAGTACTTC. It is translated as CASSHLDSSYEQYF.

A single count supports this clone. The chain couples TRBV30 to TRBJ1-1, with D hard to call. This CDR3 comprises 17 residues. Trimming took 0 bases from V and 0 from J, leaving 17 bases between them. Germline V gene lookup returns CDR1 GTSNPN and CDR2 SVGIG (reference sequence). The CDR3 nucleotides read TGTGCCTGGAGTGTAGGAGAGTTGGGCAGCTTGAACACTGAAGCTTTCTTT. It yields the protein CAWSVGELGSLNTEAFF. The full variable domain, in which reference TRBV30 and TRBJ1-1 provide the parts outside the CDR3, is SQTIHQWPATLVQPVGSPLSLECTVEGTSNPNLYWYRQAAGRGLQLLFYSVGIGQISSEVPQNLSASRPQDRQFILSSKKLLLSDSGFYLCAWSVGELGSLNTEAFFGQGTRLTVV.

The chain employs TRBV7-3 and TRBJ1-3; D not resolved. The germline V gene encodes CDR1 SGHTA and CDR2 FQGTGA. The CDR3 is 18 amino acids. V lost 1 base and J lost 4, with 20 bases in between. The CDR3 DNA reads TGTGCCAGCAGCTTAATTGGCGGCAGCTCCACCAGGGGAAACACCATATATTTT. This translates into CASSLIGGSSTRGNTIYF.

This sequence joins TRBV28 and TRBJ1-2; perhaps TRBD1 as D (6 bases). V was clipped by 2 bases and J by 10 bases, with 14 bases between them. From germline, CDR1 is MDHEN and CDR2 SYDVKM. The CDR3 runs 13 residues. The CDR3 DNA reads as TGTGCCAGCAGTTTAGGGCGGACAGTCCCCTACACCTTC. Protein product: CASSLGRTVPYTF.

The table lists this clone with a few counts. The genes are TRBV7-6 and TRBJ1-5; TRBD1 is a possible D gene (5 bases). The V end lost 1 base, the J end lost 4 bases, and 11 bases lay between the germline ends. This CDR3 spans 15 amino acids. CDR1 SGHVS and CDR2 FNYEAQ come from the germline V gene. For the CDR3, the DNA is TGTGCCAGCAGCTTAGGAGGGAGGGGAAATCAGCCCCAGCATTTT. It translates to CASSLGGRGNQPQHF.

This clone has only one observation. CDR3 loop: CASSVEDENTEAFF. In nucleotides, the CDR3 is TGTGCCAGCAGCGTAGAGGATGAGAACACTGAAGCTTTCTTT. The chain has TRBV9 and TRBJ1-1; D is unclear. CDR1 and CDR2 (germline): SGDLS, YYNGEE. This CDR3 has 14 amino acids. Trimming removed 0 bases from V and 1 base from J, with 7 bases in between.

The J gene is TRBJ2-6, the V gene TRBV27; D uncertain. CDR1 MNHEY and CDR2 SMNVEV come from the germline V gene (reference sequence). This CDR3 has 14 amino acids. The ends were cut back, 6 bases at V and 4 bases at J, with 10 bases in the middle. CDR3 loop: CASSLVWGANVLTF. As DNA, the CDR3 is TGTGCCAGCAGCCTCGTATGGGGGGCCAACGTCCTGACTTTC.

The chain employs TRBV19 and TRBJ1-1; tentatively, D is TRBD1 (5 bases). Germline V gene data show CDR1 as LNHDA and CDR2 as SQIVND (reference sequence). CDR3 length: 11 amino acids. Trimming removed 5 bases from V and 7 bases from J, with 8 bases in between. CDR3 sequence reads: CASSGDGEAFF. The CDR3 DNA reads as TGTGCCAGTAGTGGGGACGGTGAAGCTTTCTTT. The full variable domain, with the rest looked up from reference TRBV19 and TRBJ1-1, is DGGITQSPKYLFRKEGQNVTLSCEQNLNHDAMYWYRQDPGQGLRLIYYSQIVNDFQKGDIAEGYSVSREKKESFPLTVTSAQKNPTAFYLCASSGDGEAFFGQGTRLTVV.

As regards this clone: Other nucleotide sequences in the sample specify the same CDR3. The chain uses TRBV2 and TRBJ2-7, with D perhaps TRBD1 (5 bases). The V end lost 0 bases, the J end lost 3 bases, and 6 bases lay between the germline ends. The CDR3 totals 13 residues. From germline, CDR1 is SNHLY and CDR2 FYNNEI. The DNA for the CDR3 is TGTGCCAGCAGTGAAGCTAGGGGCTACGAGCAGTACTTC. It translates to CASSEARGYEQYF.

The chain links TRBV27 to TRBJ1-5, with D maybe TRBD1 (6 bases). Germline V gene lookup returns CDR1 MNHEY and CDR2 SMNVEV (reference sequence). Trimming removed 4 bases at V and 7 bases at J, with 14 bases between. There are 14 residues in the CDR3. The CDR3 is CASSSNREVQPQHF. In DNA, the CDR3 is TGTGCCAGCAGTTCGAACAGGGAAGTCCAGCCCCAGCATTTT.

The chain uses TRBV9 and TRBJ2-1; D perhaps matches TRBD2 (6 bases). V was shortened by 4 bases and J by 7 bases, with 21 bases between the two germline ends. The V gene's germline CDR1 is SGDLS and CDR2 YYNGEE. This CDR3 contains 16 residues. The CDR3 is CASSPPAQRALNEQFF. The CDR3 bases are TGTGCCAGCAGCCCCCCAGCCCAGCGGGCATTGAATGAGCAGTTCTTC.

The chain carries TRBV15 and TRBJ2-7; TRBD2 agrees at 7 bases. This CDR3 is 15 amino acids long. V shed 2 bases, J shed 1 base, and the junction held 5 bases outside the gene matches. Per the germline V gene, CDR1 is LNHNV and CDR2 is YYDKDF (reference sequence). The CDR3 DNA follows: TGTGCCACCAGCAGAAGTCCGGGACTATCCTACGAGCAGTACTTC. It codes for CATSRSPGLSYEQYF.

This CDR3 is CASSQGADDDGNYGYTF. DNA of the CDR3: TGTGCCAGCAGCCAAGGAGCCGACGACGATGGTAACTATGGCTACACCTTC. This chain uses TRBV4-2 with TRBJ1-2; D unclear. The CDR3 spans 17 residues. Germline-derived CDR1 and CDR2 are LGHNA and YNFKEQ. Trimming removed 1 base from V and 1 base from J, with 16 bases in between.

The chain uses TRBV2 and TRBJ2-3; 7 positions agree with TRBD1. Germline trimming cut 5 bases from V and 4 bases from J; bases unmatched to any gene: 18. Per the germline V gene, CDR1 is SNHLY and CDR2 is FYNNEI. CDR3 length equals 18 residues. The CDR3 loop is CASSPKGWGRGSPDTQYF. CDR3 DNA sequence: TGTGCCAGCAGTCCCAAAGGTTGGGGCAGGGGGAGCCCAGATACGCAGTATTTT.

The chain couples TRBV19 to TRBJ2-3; 7 bases match TRBD1. The germline V gene has CDR1 LNHDA and CDR2 SQIVND (reference sequence). The CDR3 is 16 amino acids. V lost 4 bases, J lost 1 base, and 8 bases stayed unmatched. CDR3 sequence: CASSTQTGSGTDTQYF. The CDR3 bases are TGTGCCAGTAGTACCCAGACAGGGTCGGGCACAGATACGCAGTATTTT. The full variable domain, its missing parts supplied by reference TRBV19 and TRBJ2-3, is DGGITQSPKYLFRKEGQNVTLSCEQNLNHDAMYWYRQDPGQGLRLIYYSQIVNDFQKGDIAEGYSVSREKKESFPLTVTSAQKNPTAFYLCASSTQTGSGTDTQYFGPGTRLTVL.

The chain joins TRBV4-1 to TRBJ2-7, with TRBD1 matching 8 bases. Germline V CDR1 and CDR2: MGHRA, YSYEKL. The CDR3 covers 14 residues. J was trimmed by 3 bases and V by 5 bases; bases with no gene match: 6. In DNA form, the CDR3 reads TGCGCCAGCAGCGGAATCGGGACAGGCTACGAGCAGTACTTC. This gives the protein CASSGIGTGYEQYF.